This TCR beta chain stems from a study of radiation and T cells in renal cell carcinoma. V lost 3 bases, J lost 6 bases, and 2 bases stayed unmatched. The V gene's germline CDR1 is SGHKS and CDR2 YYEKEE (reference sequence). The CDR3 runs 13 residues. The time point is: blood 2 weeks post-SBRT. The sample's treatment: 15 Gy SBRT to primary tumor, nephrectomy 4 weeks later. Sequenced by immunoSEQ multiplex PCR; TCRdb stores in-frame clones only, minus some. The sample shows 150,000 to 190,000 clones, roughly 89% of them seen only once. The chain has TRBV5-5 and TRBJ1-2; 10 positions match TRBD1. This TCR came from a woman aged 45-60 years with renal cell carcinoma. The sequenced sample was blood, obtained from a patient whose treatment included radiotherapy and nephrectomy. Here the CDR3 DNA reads TGTGCCAGCAGCTCAGGGACAGGGGATGGCTACACCTTC. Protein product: CASSSGTGDGYTF.